The rows below give T cell receptor beta chains drawn from one sample of a study of Ad26.COV2.S vaccination and SARS-CoV-2 variants. The method was immunoSEQ multiplex PCR; TCRdb's version includes in-frame clones alone and lacks a portion of them. The sample records 450,000 to 550,000 clones, 80% to 90% being singletons. The material was peripheral blood, obtained in a trial of Ad26.COV2.S vaccine versus placebo. These receptors all stem from a person between 18 and 65 years old who received the Ad26.COV2.S COVID-19 vaccine or a placebo. The CDR3 runs from the conserved cysteine through the conserved F or W. The D gene is left open where the match is weak. Rows give clone size only sometimes, using once, few, many, or a class for an expanded clone.

D	J	size	V	DNA	CDR3
NA	TRBJ1-5	NA	TRBV19	TGTGCCAGTAGTTACGGGTACAATCAGCCCCAGCATTTT	CASSYGYNQPQHF
NA	TRBJ2-5	once	TRBV15	TGTGCCACCAGCAGAGCGGCGGGTTGGTTATCGGAAGAGACCCAGTACTTC	CATSRAAGWLSEETQYF
TRBD1	TRBJ1-5	NA	TRBV2	TGTGCCTCCTCACAGGGGATTCCTAATCAGCCCCAGCATTTT	CASSQGIPNQPQHF
NA	TRBJ2-2	NA	TRBV4-1	TGCGCCAGCAGCTTTAAGCACCGGGACCCGAGAACCGGGGAGCTGTTTTTT	CASSFKHRDPRTGELFF
TRBD1	TRBJ2-3	NA	TRBV18	TGTGCCAGCTCACCACCCGGGACAGGGGGCGCAGATACGCAGTATTTT	CASSPPGTGGADTQYF
NA	TRBJ2-1	NA	TRBV19	TGTGCCAGTAGTGCCCTAGGGACGGGAAGCTCCTACAATGAGCAGTTCTTC	CASSALGTGSSYNEQFF
NA	TRBJ2-3	NA	TRBV9	TGTGCCAGCAGCGGGGGACCCCGGGGGAATACGCAGTATTTT	CASSGGPRGNTQYF
NA	TRBJ2-1	NA	TRBV5-1	TGCGCCAGCAGCTTGGTTGCGGGAAGTGATGAGCAGTTCTTC	CASSLVAGSDEQFF
TRBD1	TRBJ2-3	NA	TRBV3-1/TRBV3-2	TGTGCCAGCAGCCCGGGGACAGGGGAGACAGATACGCAGTATTTT	CASSPGTGETDTQYF
NA	TRBJ2-2	NA	TRBV29-1	TGCAGCGTTCTAACCCGGGACCCTACCGGGGAGCTGTTTTTT	CSVLTRDPTGELFF
NA	TRBJ2-5	once	TRBV11-2	TGTGCCAGCAGCTTAGATCTTTGGACGGCACAAGAGACCCAGTACTTC	CASSLDLWTAQETQYF
TRBD2	TRBJ2-5	NA	TRBV5-1	TGCGCCAGCAGCGGACCCGCCCTAGCGGCCCAAGAGACCCAGTACTTC	CASSGPALAAQETQYF
NA	TRBJ2-7	few	TRBV27	TGTGCCAGCAGTCCCACCACCACTTTCTACGAGCAGTACTTC	CASSPTTTFYEQYF
TRBD1	TRBJ1-1	NA	TRBV5-6	TGTGCCAGCAGCTTACAGGGGGCGCGGACTGAAGCTTTCTTT	CASSLQGARTEAFF
NA	TRBJ2-5	NA	TRBV25-1	TGTGCCAGCAGTGAATCAATAAGGGGCCCGGGAGAGACCCAGTACTTC	CASSESIRGPGETQYF
TRBD2	TRBJ2-2	NA	TRBV12-5	TGTGCTAGTGAGCGGGAGGGTATAAACACCGGGGAGCTGTTTTTT	CASEREGINTGELFF
NA	TRBJ2-6	once	TRBV2	TGTGCCAGCAGCGGACAAAGGGATCCTGGGGCCAACGTCCTGACTTTC	CASSGQRDPGANVLTF
NA	TRBJ1-4	few	TRBV5-1	TGCGCCAGCAGCCTACAGGGTACGGAAAAACTGTTTTTT	CASSLQGTEKLFF
NA	TRBJ2-1	NA	TRBV2	TGTGCCAGCACTGTTTCGTTAGATTTTGAGCAGTTCTTC	CASTVSLDFEQFF
TRBD2	TRBJ2-1	NA	TRBV10-1	TGCGCCAGCAGTCAGGAAACCCCTAGCGGGAGGGCCAATGAGCAGTTCTTC	CASSQETPSGRANEQFF
NA	TRBJ2-7	few	TRBV6-2/TRBV6-3	TGTGCCAGCAGTTACTCGAAAGCAAGCTCCTACGAGCAGTACTTC	CASSYSKASSYEQYF
NA	TRBJ1-1	NA	TRBV4-3	TGCGCCAGCAGCCACCTGGAGGGTCACACTGAAGCTTTCTTT	CASSHLEGHTEAFF
TRBD1	TRBJ1-4	once	TRBV28	TGTGCCAGCAGAATTCAGGGGGCGCCCGAAAAACTGTTTTTT	CASRIQGAPEKLFF